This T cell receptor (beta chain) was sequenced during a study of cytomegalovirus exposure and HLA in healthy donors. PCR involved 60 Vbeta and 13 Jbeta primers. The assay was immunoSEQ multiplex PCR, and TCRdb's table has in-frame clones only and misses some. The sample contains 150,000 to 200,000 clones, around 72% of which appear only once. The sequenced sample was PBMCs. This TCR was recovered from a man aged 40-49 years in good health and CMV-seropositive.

CDR3 sequence (DNA): TGTGCCAGCCAAAGGTGGGGGCCGAACACTGAAGCTTTCTTT. It codes for CASQRWGPNTEAFF. The chain couples TRBV5-4 to TRBJ1-1; TRBD1 might be the D (6 bases). The CDR3 runs 14 residues. Germline values: CDR1 SGHNT, CDR2 YYREEE (reference sequence). V lost 7 bases and J 1 base, leaving 14 bases between the germline ends. The complete variable domain, with remaining parts taken from reference TRBV5-4 and TRBJ1-1, reads ETGVTQSPTHLIKTRGQQVTLRCSSQSGHNTVSWYQQALGQGPQFIFQYYREEENGRGNFPPRFSGLQFPNYSSELNVNALELDDSALYLCASQRWGPNTEAFFGQGTRLTVV.